This TCR beta chain was documented in a study of T cell responses to AZD1222 COVID-19 vaccine. Whether given at about 4 or about 12 weeks, second doses were pooled. On this clone: Its matching antigen is unknown.

Germline V CDR1 and CDR2: ENHRY, SYGVKD. V was clipped by 11 bases and J by 6 bases, with 16 bases between them. CDR3 length equals 13 residues. The assay was immunoSEQ multiplex PCR, and TCRdb's table has in-frame clones only and misses some. The sample carries around 170,000 clones, around 90% recorded once. Overall study results and limits: Samples come after the peak T cell response, not at day 14. Seropositive at baseline were only a handful of AZD1222 recipients.

This clonotype was sampled from an adult who received the AZD1222 COVID-19 vaccine. Sequences were derived from peripheral blood, sampled 28 days after the second AZD1222 dose. J is TRBJ2-2 and V is TRBV10-3; D might be TRBD1 (7 bases). The CDR3 sequence: CASRQGGSGELFF. The CDR3 bases are TGTGCCTCCCGACAGGGAGGATCCGGGGAGCTGTTTTTT.